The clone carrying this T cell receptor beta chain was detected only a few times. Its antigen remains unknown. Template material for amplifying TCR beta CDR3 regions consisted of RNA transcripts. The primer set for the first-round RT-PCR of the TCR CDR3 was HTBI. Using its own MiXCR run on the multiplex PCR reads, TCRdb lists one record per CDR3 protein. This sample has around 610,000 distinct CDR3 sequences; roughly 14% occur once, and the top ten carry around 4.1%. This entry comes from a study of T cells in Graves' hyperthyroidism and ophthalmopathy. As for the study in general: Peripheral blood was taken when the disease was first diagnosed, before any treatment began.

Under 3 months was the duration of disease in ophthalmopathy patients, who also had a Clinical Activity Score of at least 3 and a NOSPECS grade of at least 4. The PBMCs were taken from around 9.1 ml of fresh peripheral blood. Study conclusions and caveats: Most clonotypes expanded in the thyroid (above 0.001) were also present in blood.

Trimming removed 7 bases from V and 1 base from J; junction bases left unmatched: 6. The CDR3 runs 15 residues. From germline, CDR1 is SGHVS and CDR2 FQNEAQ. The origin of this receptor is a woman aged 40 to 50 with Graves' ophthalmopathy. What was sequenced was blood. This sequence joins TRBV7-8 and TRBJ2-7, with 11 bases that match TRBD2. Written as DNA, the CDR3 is TGTGCCAGCACCGAACTAGCGGGGGATTCCTACGAGCAGTACTTC. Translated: CASTELAGDSYEQYF.